Below are 30 T cell receptor beta chains sequenced from a single sample in a study of shared clonotypes between healthy human individuals. Method: immunoSEQ multiplex PCR; TCRdb's copy keeps in-frame clones and lacks some. This table holds roughly 2 million clones, nearly 97% found once. Sequencing used naive CD4+ T cells sorted from blood. Documented subset: CD45RA+ positively selected. The receptor set was obtained from a man aged 18 to 29 in good health.

This clone appeared a single time. This CDR3 reads CASRGAPTNEKLFF. The CDR3 nucleotides read TGTGCCAGCAGGGGGGCCCCAACTAATGAAAAACTGTTTTTT. V is TRBV27 and J is TRBJ1-4, with D perhaps TRBD1 (6 bases). CDR1 is MNHEY, CDR2 SMNVEV, per germline (reference sequence). The CDR3 loop spans 14 amino acids. The V end lost 6 bases, the J end lost 0 bases, and 8 bases lay between the germline ends.

This chain's CDR3 is CASSAGPGQGKSYEQYF. DNA of the CDR3: TGTGCCAGCAGCGCAGGGCCGGGACAGGGGAAAAGCTACGAGCAGTACTTC. The J gene is TRBJ2-7, the V gene TRBV9; TRBD1 matches at 10 bases. The CDR3 sequence is 17 residues long. From germline, CDR1 is SGDLS and CDR2 YYNGEE. V shed 3 bases and J 3 bases; nucleotides not matched to a gene: 12. Complete variable domain (other parts from reference TRBV9 and TRBJ2-7): DSGVTQTPKHLITATGQRVTLRCSPRSGDLSVYWYQQSLDQGLQFLIQYYNGEERAKGNILERFSAQQFPDLHSELNLSSLELGDSALYFCASSAGPGQGKSYEQYFGPGTRLTVT.

Concerning this clone: Other DNA sequences in this specimen translate into the identical CDR3. This chain uses TRBV5-1 with TRBJ2-7, with D unclear. The CDR3 length is 12 residues. Trimming stripped 1 base from V and 6 bases from J, with 8 bases between. Per the germline V gene, CDR1 is SGHRS and CDR2 is YFSETQ. The CDR3 here is CASSLSGLEQYF. CDR3 bases: TGCGCCAGCAGCTTGTCAGGTCTCGAGCAGTACTTC.

A remark on this clone: The sample has other DNA sequences that encode this CDR3 too. The chain has TRBV7-2 and TRBJ2-1; possible D gene TRBD2, 6 bases. This CDR3 is 15 amino acids long. Germline lookup yields CDR1 SGHTA and CDR2 FQGNSA. V was trimmed by 3 bases and J by 1 base, leaving 10 bases between them. The CDR3 loop reads CASSFRDSSYNEQFF. The CDR3 DNA follows: TGTGCCAGCAGCTTCCGGGACTCGTCCTACAATGAGCAGTTCTTC.

The V call is TRBV19, the J call TRBJ1-5, with D hard to call. V lost 3 bases to trimming and J lost 6 bases, with 12 bases between them. CDR1 LNHDA and CDR2 SQIVND come from the germline V gene (reference sequence). This CDR3 is 14 amino acids long. CDR3 nucleotides: TGTGCCAGTAGTATCCGGGTCGGCAGTCAGCCCCAGCATTTT. This sequence encodes CASSIRVGSQPQHF.

The CDR3 DNA reads as TGCGCCAGCAGGCGACCGGGACCGAACGAAGTTGAAGCTTTCTTT. It is translated as CASRRPGPNEVEAFF. The chain joins TRBV5-1 to TRBJ1-1; possibly TRBD1 for D (5 bases). V was cut by 5 bases and J by 7 bases, with 21 bases left in between. The CDR3 sequence is 15 residues long. CDR1 is SGHRS and CDR2 is YFSETQ in the germline V gene.

The DNA of the CDR3 is TGTGCCAGCAGACTCAGGGGTGAGCAGTACTTC. Its protein is CASRLRGEQYF. The chain uses TRBV28 and TRBJ2-7, with D possibly TRBD1 on 6 matching bases. The length of the CDR3 is 11 residues. Trimming pared 6 bases from V and 7 bases from J, leaving 10 bases between. Germline V CDR1 and CDR2: MDHEN, SYDVKM.

The count of this clone is one. Within the sample, other DNA sequences also encode this same CDR3. The CDR3 protein is CASSVGGRNTGELFF. The CDR3 nucleotides read TGTGCCAGCAGCGTAGGGGGGCGGAACACCGGGGAGCTGTTTTTT. The chain joins TRBV9 to TRBJ2-2; weak D call: TRBD1 (6 bases). There are 15 residues in the CDR3. Per the germline V gene, CDR1 is SGDLS and CDR2 is YYNGEE. V shed 0 bases and J shed 1 base, with 7 bases lying between them.

The rearrangement uses TRBV7-2 and TRBJ1-5; 8 nucleotides align to TRBD1. Germline-derived CDR1 and CDR2 are SGHTA and FQGNSA. The CDR3 contains 15 residues. J was trimmed by 3 bases and V by 5 bases; bases with no gene match: 6. CDR3 amino acids: CASSNQGATNQPQHF. CDR3 bases: TGTGCCAGCAGCAATCAGGGGGCGACCAATCAGCCCCAGCATTTT.

The chain combines TRBV18 with TRBJ1-2; 9 nucleotides agree with TRBD1. This CDR3 is 15 amino acids long. Germline V gene lookup returns CDR1 KGHSH and CDR2 LQKENI. The ends lost 4 bases at V and 6 bases at J; junction bases unmatched: 9. Here the CDR3 reads CASSQDRGAWDGYTF. The CDR3 DNA is TGTGCCAGCTCACAGGACAGGGGCGCGTGGGATGGCTACACCTTC.

The chain links TRBV2 to TRBJ1-1; D not resolved. The CDR3 is 13 residues long. V lost 7 bases to trimming and J lost 5 bases, with 14 bases between them. Germline assignment: CDR1 SNHLY and CDR2 FYNNEI. The CDR3 bases are TGTGCCAGCATAAGGTATCCGGGAACTGAAGCTTTCTTT. Translation gives CASIRYPGTEAFF. The variable domain in full, completed from reference TRBV2 and TRBJ1-1, reads EPEVTQTPSHQVTQMGQEVILRCVPISNHLYFYWYRQILGQKVEFLVSFYNNEISEKSEIFDDQFSVERPDGSNFTLKIRSTKLEDSAMYFCASIRYPGTEAFFGQGTRLTVV.

CDR3 sequence reads: CASSPGLAEAKETQYF. The CDR3 nucleotides read TGCGCCAGCAGCCCAGGACTAGCGGAGGCCAAAGAGACCCAGTACTTC. The J gene is TRBJ2-5, the V gene TRBV5-1; 10 bases fit TRBD2. Trimming cost V 4 bases and J 3 bases; bases outside gene matches: 9. Germline lookup yields CDR1 SGHRS and CDR2 YFSETQ. This CDR3 is 16 amino acids long.

The chain carries TRBV19 and TRBJ2-7; 7 bases are shared with TRBD1. Germline assignment: CDR1 LNHDA and CDR2 SQIVND (reference sequence). CDR3 size: 18 residues. The J segment lost 3 bases and the V segment lost 3 bases, leaving 17 bases of the junction unmatched. The CDR3 loop reads CASSIRGQHDTYYYEQYF. CDR3 nucleotide sequence: TGTGCCAGTAGTATTAGGGGACAGCACGACACTTATTACTACGAGCAGTACTTC. The full variable domain, rest sourced from reference TRBV19 and TRBJ2-7, is DGGITQSPKYLFRKEGQNVTLSCEQNLNHDAMYWYRQDPGQGLRLIYYSQIVNDFQKGDIAEGYSVSREKKESFPLTVTSAQKNPTAFYLCASSIRGQHDTYYYEQYFGPGTRLTVT.

The rearrangement links TRBV5-1 to TRBJ1-1; the D gene is possibly TRBD1 (5 bases). The length of the CDR3 is 14 residues. Per germline, CDR1 SGHRS and CDR2 YFSETQ. V was clipped by 6 bases and J by 5 bases, with 17 bases between them. Here the CDR3 reads CASTRAGPLTEAFF. CDR3 sequence (DNA): TGCGCCAGCACCCGGGCGGGGCCACTGACTGAAGCTTTCTTT.

The chain has TRBV7-9 and TRBJ1-4; D uncertain. Germline CDR1 and CDR2: SEHNR and FQNEAQ (reference sequence). The CDR3 contains 16 residues. Trimming removed 0 bases from V and 2 bases from J, with 10 bases in between. Here the CDR3 DNA reads TGTGCCAGCAGCTTAGCACTGCTAGGGACTAATGAAAAACTGTTTTTT. Encoded protein: CASSLALLGTNEKLFF. The whole variable domain, filled in from reference TRBV7-9 and TRBJ1-4, reads DTGVSQNPRHKITKRGQNVTFRCDPISEHNRLYWYRQTLGQGPEFLTYFQNEAQLEKSRLLSDRFSAERPKGSFSTLEIQRTEQGDSAMYLCASSLALLGTNEKLFFGSGTQLSVL.

This chain uses TRBV19 with TRBJ2-1; 12 bases map to TRBD2. The CDR3 is 13 amino acids. J was trimmed by 7 bases and V by 10 bases; bases with no gene match: 5. CDR1 LNHDA and CDR2 SQIVND come from the germline V gene (reference sequence). The CDR3 nucleotides read TGTGCCACCAGACTAGCGGGAGAAAATGAGCAGTTCTTC. Translation: CATRLAGENEQFF.

This chain links TRBV5-1 with TRBJ2-5; D possibly matches TRBD1 or TRBD2 (5 bases each). Germline values: CDR1 SGHRS, CDR2 YFSETQ. Trimming left V 1 base short and J 2 bases short, with 15 bases between. The CDR3 has 16 residues. CDR3 bases: TGCGCCAGCAGCTTGTGGTTGGGGGTTAAACAAGAGACCCAGTACTTC. Translating gives CASSLWLGVKQETQYF.

The chain links TRBV27 to TRBJ1-4; no definite D call. Germline-derived CDR1 and CDR2 are MNHEY and SMNVEV (reference sequence). The CDR3 is 15 amino acids. V dropped 5 bases and J dropped 5 bases, with 15 bases sitting between them. In DNA, the CDR3 is TGTGCCAGCAGTCCTGGCGGTCACATAAATGAAAAACTGTTTTTT. It encodes CASSPGGHINEKLFF.

The J gene is TRBJ2-1, the V gene TRBV5-1; the match to TRBD2 covers 8 bases. The V gene end was trimmed by 0 bases and the J gene end by 8 bases; junction bases not matched to a gene: 7. CDR3 size: 15 residues. The germline V gene has CDR1 SGHRS and CDR2 YFSETQ. DNA of the CDR3: TGCGCCAGCAGCTTGGGATCTCTAGCGGGCTATGAGCAGTTCTTC. Encoded protein: CASSLGSLAGYEQFF.

The chain recombines TRBV29-1 with TRBJ2-7; 8 bases are a match to TRBD1. The CDR3 loop spans 14 amino acids. Germline CDR1 is SQVTM and CDR2 is ANQGSEA. Trimming removed 4 bases from V and 2 bases from J; junction bases left unmatched: 7. The CDR3 sequence: CSVVPRDRPYEQYF. DNA for the CDR3: TGCAGCGTTGTACCCCGGGACAGGCCCTACGAGCAGTACTTC.

The rearrangement links TRBV5-4 to TRBJ2-7; 8 bases agree with TRBD1. With 3 bases clipped from V and 0 bases from J, the junction kept 14 bases outside the gene matches. CDR1 is SGHNT and CDR2 is YYREEE in the germline V gene (reference sequence). The CDR3 is made up of 18 amino acids. The CDR3 loop is CASSSALAWTGISYEQYF. DNA for the CDR3: TGTGCCAGCAGCTCGGCATTAGCTTGGACAGGGATCTCCTACGAGCAGTACTTC.

Details on this clone: At the DNA level, this CDR3 is encoded by other sequences in the same sample as well. This chain connects TRBV7-6 to TRBJ2-3, with D uncertain. Trimming removed 1 base at V and 6 bases at J, with 5 bases between. The CDR3 spans 12 residues. The germline V gene has CDR1 SGHVS and CDR2 FNYEAQ. The CDR3 region has the DNA TGTGCCAGCAGCTTAGTAAGGGATACGCAGTATTTT. Encoded protein: CASSLVRDTQYF. The full variable domain, its missing parts supplied by reference TRBV7-6 and TRBJ2-3, is GAGVSQSPRYKVTKRGQDVALRCDPISGHVSLYWYRQALGQGPEFLTYFNYEAQQDKSGLPNDRFSAERPEGSISTLTIQRTEQRDSAMYRCASSLVRDTQYFGPGTRLTVL.

Concerning this clone: In the same sample, other DNA sequences code for this CDR3. The chain has TRBV4-1 and TRBJ1-2; D gene unclear. Looked up from germline, CDR1 is MGHRA and CDR2 is YSYEKL. Trimming took 0 bases from V and 4 from J, leaving 9 bases between them. This CDR3 region has 14 residues. The DNA for the CDR3 is TGCGCCAGCAGCCAAGATCTGAGTCCCTATGGCTACACCTTC. It codes for CASSQDLSPYGYTF.

The rearrangement links TRBV7-2 to TRBJ2-7, with D unresolved. The V gene lost 5 bases and the J gene lost 5 bases, with 10 bases spanning the gap. Germline V gene sequence: CDR1 SGHTA, CDR2 FQGNSA. The CDR3 contains 12 residues. The chain's CDR3 is CASSPRQNEQYF. CDR3 DNA sequence: TGTGCCAGCAGCCCTCGGCAGAACGAGCAGTACTTC.

The count of this clone is one. This chain joins TRBV19 and TRBJ2-7, with a weak D call TRBD2 (5 bases). CDR3 length equals 14 residues. Trimming removed 6 bases at V and 0 bases at J, with 12 bases between. Germline V gene data show CDR1 as LNHDA and CDR2 as SQIVND (reference sequence). The CDR3: CASSALGSSYEQYF. Written as DNA, the CDR3 is TGTGCCAGTAGCGCACTTGGGAGCTCCTACGAGCAGTACTTC.

The V and J genes are TRBV30 and TRBJ1-4; D ambiguous. The CDR3 has 14 amino acids. Trimming left V 2 bases short and J 6 bases short, with 13 bases between. Germline V CDR1 and CDR2: GTSNPN, SVGIG (reference sequence). The DNA for the CDR3 is TGTGCCTGGAGTCATGGGCTAGAAGATGAAAAACTGTTTTTT. Its translation: CAWSHGLEDEKLFF.

The chain carries TRBV6-5 and TRBJ2-2, with 7 bases aligning to TRBD2. This CDR3 is 15 amino acids long. Germline loops: CDR1 MNHEY, CDR2 SVGAGI. Trimming removed 7 bases from V and 5 bases from J; junction bases left unmatched: 10. The CDR3 sequence is CASTPEGGPTGELFF. The DNA of the CDR3 is TGTGCCAGCACCCCAGAGGGAGGGCCTACCGGGGAGCTGTTTTTT.

In DNA form, the CDR3 reads TGCGCCAGCAGCTTACAGGGGGCGGTCGGCGAGCAGTACTTC. Its translation is CASSLQGAVGEQYF. The chain combines TRBV5-1 with TRBJ2-7; 9 bases fit TRBD1. In germline, CDR1 is SGHRS, CDR2 YFSETQ. V lost 2 bases, J lost 6 bases, and 6 bases stayed unmatched. CDR3 size: 14 residues. The variable domain in full, completed from reference TRBV5-1 and TRBJ2-7, reads KAGVTQTPRYLIKTRGQQVTLSCSPISGHRSVSWYQQTPGQGLQFLFEYFSETQRNKGNFPGRFSGRQFSNSRSEMNVSTLELGDSALYLCASSLQGAVGEQYFGPGTRLTVT.

This clone was detected only once. CDR3 residues: CASSVSTLQETQYF. CDR3 bases: TGTGCCAGCAGCGTTTCAACCCTCCAAGAGACCCAGTACTTC. The chain employs TRBV9 and TRBJ2-5; D ambiguous. The V gene's germline CDR1 is SGDLS and CDR2 YYNGEE. The CDR3 runs 14 residues. Trimming stripped 2 bases from V and 1 base from J, with 9 bases between.

The J gene is TRBJ2-3, the V gene TRBV6-6; D gene unclear. Trimming took 4 bases from V and 5 from J, leaving 10 bases between them. This CDR3 is 13 amino acids long. Germline assignment: CDR1 MNHNY and CDR2 SVGAGI (reference sequence). DNA for the CDR3: TGTGCCAGCAGTTTCGATCTTCTAGATACGCAGTATTTT. Translation gives CASSFDLLDTQYF.